Below, 22 T cell receptor beta chains from the same sample are listed, as sequenced in a study of early T cells in non-severe SARS-CoV-2 infection (dated by TCRdb to about 2021). Library method: 5' RACE. For sequencing, a NextSeq 500 was employed. In-frame beta chains were kept once TCRdb had trimmed the public reads at Q25 with fastp and called clones with MiXCR. CDR3 protein sequences are deduplicated, and each keeps its most common genes and DNA. The sample data list 75,000 to 100,000 distinct CDR3 sequences, and about 14% of these were observed just once. The ten biggest clones cover 0.45% to 0.75% of the sample. Sequenced input: whole blood. The receptors shown here come from an adult who was a healthcare worker with PCR-confirmed SARS-CoV-2 infection or an uninfected control (not recorded which).

This clonotype has ten or more counts. The J gene is TRBJ1-1, the V gene TRBV9; a weak D match, TRBD1 (5 bases). The CDR3 spans 14 residues. The germline V gene encodes CDR1 SGDLS and CDR2 YYNGEE. V dropped 4 bases and J dropped 1 base, with 11 bases sitting between them. CDR3 in DNA: TGTGCCAGCAGCCAGGGATGGGGGAACACTGAAGCTTTCTTT. Its protein product is CASSQGWGNTEAFF.

The CDR3: CATSRDAARTDTQYF. CDR3 in DNA: TGTGCCACCAGCAGAGATGCAGCCCGCACAGATACGCAGTATTTT. V is TRBV15 and J is TRBJ2-3; D ambiguous. The CDR3 is made up of 15 amino acids. Trimming left V 0 bases short and J 1 base short, with 8 bases between. Germline V gene sequence: CDR1 LNHNV, CDR2 YYDKDF (reference sequence).

This clonotype occurred once. The chain is built from TRBV7-6 and TRBJ1-1; D call uncertain. The CDR3 is made up of 17 amino acids. V lost 2 bases to trimming and J lost 1 base, with 17 bases between them. CDR1 and CDR2 (germline): SGHVS, FNYEAQ. This CDR3 is CASSLKRMEARNTEAFF. In nucleotides, the CDR3 is TGTGCCAGCAGCTTAAAACGGATGGAGGCCAGGAACACTGAAGCTTTCTTT.

This clonotype occurred a few times. The V gene is TRBV27, the J gene TRBJ2-1; no firm D call. Trimming removed 6 bases at V and 1 base at J, with 13 bases between. Germline CDR1 is MNHEY and CDR2 is SMNVEV (reference sequence). The CDR3 covers 15 residues. The CDR3 region is CASSLIPISYNEQFF. The CDR3 DNA follows: TGTGCCAGCAGCTTAATTCCGATATCCTACAATGAGCAGTTCTTC.

There are a few counts of this clonotype. This sequence joins TRBV6-6 and TRBJ1-6; TRBD1 agrees at 9 bases. The CDR3 contains 13 residues. With V trimmed by 8 bases and J by 10 bases, 6 bases remained unmatched. In germline, CDR1 is MNHNY, CDR2 SVGAGI (reference sequence). CDR3 sequence (DNA): TGTGCCAGCGCCGGGACAGGGAACTCACCCCTCCACTTT. This translates into CASAGTGNSPLHF.

This clonotype came up a few times. This chain joins TRBV29-1 and TRBJ1-1, with D maybe TRBD1 (6 bases). The CDR3 contains 12 residues. In germline, CDR1 is SQVTM, CDR2 ANQGSEA. Trimming pared 5 bases from V and 1 base from J, leaving 8 bases between. The CDR3 loop reads CSVSTGNTEAFF. The CDR3 nucleotides read TGCAGCGTTTCGACAGGGAACACTGAAGCTTTCTTT. Together with reference TRBV29-1 and TRBJ1-1, the CDR3 gives the full variable domain: SAVISQKPSRDICQRGTSLTIQCQVDSQVTMMFWYRQQPGQSLTLIATANQGSEATYESGFVIDKFPISRPNLTFSTLTVSNMSPEDSSIYLCSVSTGNTEAFFGQGTRLTVV.

This clonotype was counted ten times or more. The rearrangement links TRBV20-1 to TRBJ2-2; the match to TRBD1 covers 7 bases. This CDR3 spans 16 amino acids. Germline V gene sequence: CDR1 DFQATT, CDR2 SNEGSKA (reference sequence). The trim removed 2 bases at V and 1 base at J, leaving 7 bases unmatched. This chain's CDR3 is CSARNRRTGNTGELFF. Written as DNA, the CDR3 is TGCAGTGCTAGAAACCGAAGGACAGGGAACACCGGGGAGCTGTTTTTT.

CDR3 DNA: TGTGCCAGCCACCTTAACGGCTACAATGAGCAGTTCTTC. Translated, it gives CASHLNGYNEQFF. The V and J genes are TRBV2 and TRBJ2-1, with no clear D. Per the germline V gene, CDR1 is SNHLY and CDR2 is FYNNEI. This CDR3 is built from 13 residues. V was cut by 8 bases and J by 3 bases, with 11 bases left in between.

This clonotype occurred many times. V gene TRBV5-1 combines with J gene TRBJ2-1; D possibly matches TRBD1 or TRBD2 (6 bases each). Germline-derived CDR1 and CDR2 are SGHRS and YFSETQ. The CDR3 has 15 amino acids. V gave up 2 bases and J gave up 7 bases, with 16 bases separating them. The CDR3 sequence is CASSFGGQKGNEQFF. CDR3 sequence (DNA): TGCGCCAGCAGCTTCGGGGGCCAAAAGGGGAATGAGCAGTTCTTC.

This clonotype was detected only a few times. This chain links TRBV4-1 with TRBJ1-1; D is ambiguous. V was shortened by 0 bases and J by 0 bases, with 11 bases between the two germline ends. The CDR3 consists of 16 residues. In germline, CDR1 is MGHRA, CDR2 YSYEKL. This CDR3 reads CASSQDSAGMNTEAFF. The CDR3 bases are TGCGCCAGCAGCCAAGATTCTGCGGGGATGAACACTGAAGCTTTCTTT.

This clonotype appeared a few times. The chain joins TRBV12-3 or TRBV12-4 to TRBJ2-1, with D tentatively TRBD1 (7 bases). The CDR3 consists of 22 residues. Trimming took 2 bases from V and 4 from J, leaving 33 bases between them. The CDR3 region has the DNA TGTGCCAGCAGTTTAAGTTACGCGGGATCCCCGGGACAGATTTTTTTGTACAATGAGCAGTTCTTC. This translates into CASSLSYAGSPGQIFLYNEQFF.

V usage is TRBV4-2 and J usage is TRBJ2-1; D is perhaps TRBD1 or TRBD2 (5 bases each). The CDR3 extends over 16 amino acids. The V end lost 0 bases, the J end lost 2 bases, and 11 bases lay between the germline ends. Per germline, CDR1 LGHNA and CDR2 YNFKEQ. The CDR3 spells CASSQDEGSAYNEQFF. In DNA, the CDR3 is TGTGCCAGCAGCCAAGATGAGGGGAGCGCCTACAATGAGCAGTTCTTC.

In its sample, this clonotype was seen once. The J gene is TRBJ1-1, the V gene TRBV2; no definite D call. With 4 bases removed from V and 10 bases from J, the gap between germline ends came to 10 bases. CDR1 and CDR2 (germline): SNHLY, FYNNEI. CDR3 size: 11 residues. CDR3 in amino acids: CASSVGLGAFF. As DNA, the CDR3 is TGTGCCAGCAGTGTGGGCCTAGGAGCTTTCTTT.

This clonotype was seen more than once but under ten times. The V call is TRBV24-1, the J call TRBJ1-2; the D is unclear. Germline values: CDR1 KGHDR, CDR2 SFDVKD. Deletions cut 3 bases from V and 1 base from J, with 5 bases between. The CDR3 covers 13 residues. The CDR3 region has the DNA TGTGCCACCAGTGATGTCCATAACTATGGCTACACCTTC. Translated: CATSDVHNYGYTF.

This chain connects TRBV7-9 to TRBJ2-5, with TRBD1 matching over 11 bases. The germline V gene has CDR1 SEHNR and CDR2 FQNEAQ (reference sequence). V dropped 5 bases and J dropped 2; count of bases not matched to a gene: 4. The CDR3 contains 15 residues. The CDR3 protein is CASSLRDRGQETQYF. As DNA, the CDR3 is TGTGCCAGCAGCCTTCGGGACAGGGGGCAAGAGACCCAGTACTTC.

This clonotype has a handful of counts. In DNA form, the CDR3 reads TGTGCCAGCAGTCGAAGATTAAGCTCCTACAATGAGCAGTTCTTC. Translated, it gives CASSRRLSSYNEQFF. The gene calls are TRBV2 and TRBJ2-1; no reliable D call. CDR1 and CDR2 (germline): SNHLY, FYNNEI. V lost 5 bases and J lost 0, with 11 bases in between. There are 15 residues in the CDR3. The full variable domain, completed using reference TRBV2 and TRBJ2-1, is EPEVTQTPSHQVTQMGQEVILRCVPISNHLYFYWYRQILGQKVEFLVSFYNNEISEKSEIFDDQFSVERPDGSNFTLKIRSTKLEDSAMYFCASSRRLSSYNEQFFGPGTRLTVL.

The rearrangement joins TRBV5-1 to TRBJ2-5; D unresolved. Germline V lookup: CDR1 SGHRS, CDR2 YFSETQ. Between the trimmed V and J ends, which lost 5 bases and 2 bases, there was a span of 7 bases. This CDR3 has 12 residues. Here the CDR3 DNA reads TGCGCCAGCAGACAACAACAAGAGACCCAGTACTTC. Residues: CASRQQQETQYF.

To note about this clonotype: Its ends do not fully match the called genes, so a read error is possible. The V and J genes are TRBV30 and TRBJ1-1; D not resolved. CDR3 length: 13 amino acids. Looked up from germline, CDR1 is GTSNPN and CDR2 is SVGIG (reference sequence). The CDR3 nucleotides are TGTGCCTGGAGTCGGATAATGAACTCTGAAGCTTTCTTT. Translated, it gives CAWSRIMNSEAFF.

This rearrangement joins TRBV7-6 to TRBJ1-4; a possible D gene is TRBD1 (5 bases). Germline CDR1 and CDR2: SGHVS and FNYEAQ. V lost 0 bases and J lost 5, with 13 bases in between. The CDR3 has 16 amino acids. CDR3 nucleotides: TGTGCCAGCAGCTTAGCGCTGGGGACTAACAATGAAAAACTGTTTTTT. Translating gives CASSLALGTNNEKLFF.

This clonotype was seen more than once but under ten times. For the CDR3, the DNA is TGTGCCAGCGAGCGGGTCACCGGGGAGCTGTTTTTT. It specifies CASERVTGELFF. This sequence joins TRBV27 and TRBJ2-2; tentative D call: TRBD2 (6 bases). The CDR3 is made up of 12 amino acids. In germline, CDR1 is MNHEY, CDR2 SMNVEV (reference sequence). V was trimmed by 8 bases and J by 4 bases, leaving 8 bases between them.

The chain is built from TRBV6-5 and TRBJ2-2; D possibly matches TRBD1 or TRBD2 (5 bases each). The CDR3 is 15 residues long. The germline CDR1 and CDR2 sequences are MNHEY and SVGAGI. V shed 8 bases and J shed 5 bases, with 18 bases lying between them. CDR3 bases: TGTGCCAGCGTCCGGGACCCCTCGGGGACCGGGGAGCTGTTTTTT. This gives the protein CASVRDPSGTGELFF.

In its sample, this clonotype was seen a few times. The chain combines TRBV19 with TRBJ1-5, with D possibly being TRBD1 (6 bases). The germline V gene encodes CDR1 LNHDA and CDR2 SQIVND (reference sequence). The length of the CDR3 is 16 residues. Trimming stripped 3 bases from V and 1 base from J, with 13 bases between. CDR3: CASSITGGRSNQPQHF. In DNA, the CDR3 is TGTGCCAGTAGTATCACCGGGGGCAGAAGCAATCAGCCCCAGCATTTT.